At least ten counts were recorded for the clone carrying this TCR beta chain. Antigen specificity is unknown. TCRdb redid the calling of the reads with MiXCR, one entry per CDR3 protein. Here the sample spans roughly 77,000 distinct CDR3 sequences, 4% being singletons. CDR3 length: 12 amino acids. CDR1 and CDR2 (germline): SGHTA, FQGNSA. V was clipped by 5 bases and J by 9 bases, with 11 bases between them. These data originate in a study of T cell repertoires in cytomegalovirus infection. At the level of the study: The public TCR beta signatures pointed to both CMV infection and matching HLA type. Overall study results and limits: Frequencies of public TCR beta families were cumulated, and this identified carriers of CMV plus the relevant HLA. HLA-C-restricted, CMV-specific TCR beta clonotypes were dominant ex vivo.

The sequence came from a human donor in good health (CMV status not recorded). Some clones in this sample may be carry-over from other donors' samples. The genes are TRBV7-2 and TRBJ1-5; no firm D call. Sequencing used PBMCs. This CDR3 reads CASSVDKRPQHF. In DNA form, the CDR3 reads TGTGCCAGCAGCGTAGACAAGAGGCCCCAGCATTTT.